This TCR beta chain stems from a study of Graves' ophthalmopathy and Graves' hyperthyroidism. Establishment of the diagnosis relied upon clinical symptoms, serum thyroxine, TRAb, thyroid ultrasound and orbital computed tomography. The authors amplified TCR beta CDR3 regions from RNA transcripts. Second-round multiplex PCR came after a first-round RT-PCR that employed HTBI primers. A single record per CDR3 protein comes from TCRdb applying MiXCR to the multiplex PCR reads. This table has about 740,000 distinct CDR3 sequences, 40% appearing once. Sequenced sample: peripheral blood. The sequence came from an adult man with Graves' ophthalmopathy.

DNA of the CDR3: TGTGCCAGCGTAGATCCGGGCTTGAACACCGGGGAGCTGTTTTTT. Protein: CASVDPGLNTGELFF. The chain recombines TRBV25-1 with TRBJ2-2; no firm D call. Trimming pared 8 bases from V and 1 base from J, leaving 14 bases between. Germline V gene lookup returns CDR1 MGHDK and CDR2 SYGVNS. CDR3 length equals 15 residues.